This is a list of T cell receptor beta chains from one sample in a study of early T cells in non-severe SARS-CoV-2 infection. TCRdb recomputed calls from the 5' RACE reads with MiXCR, one row per CDR3 protein. This sample has about 44,000 distinct CDR3 sequences, with under 30% found just once. This material consisted of whole blood, taken at baseline. The receptors were sampled from an adult who was a healthcare worker with PCR-confirmed SARS-CoV-2 infection or an uninfected control (not recorded which). The CDR3 runs from the conserved cysteine through the conserved F or W. D genes are given only for firm matches. Expanded clones get a size class; other rows say once, few or many, or leave the size out.

size	J	V	D	DNA	CDR3
few	TRBJ1-5	TRBV5-1	-	TGCGCCAGCAGCCAGACCTACAGGGATGGTGGTCAGCCCCAGCATTTT	CASSQTYRDGGQPQHF
-	TRBJ2-1	TRBV15	-	TGTGCCACCAGCAGAGGGGCAGTGCGTGAGCAGTTCTTC	CATSRGAVREQFF
-	TRBJ2-3	TRBV5-5	-	TGTGCCAGCAGCTTGGTCAGTGCAGATACGCAGTATTTT	CASSLVSADTQYF
-	TRBJ2-3	TRBV19	-	TGTGCCAGTAGTATAGATCTTTGGACATCCGATACGCAGTATTTT	CASSIDLWTSDTQYF
few	TRBJ2-1	TRBV6-4	TRBD2	TGTGCCAGCAGTGGACTAGCGGGGGGCAATGAGCAGTTCTTC	CASSGLAGGNEQFF
-	TRBJ2-4	TRBV18	TRBD1	TGTGCCAGCTCGGGTGGACAGGGGGCTCAGTACTTC	CASSGGQGAQYF
-	TRBJ2-7	TRBV6-5	-	TGTGCCAGCAGCACTTTGGATTACGAGCAGTACTTC	CASSTLDYEQYF
-	TRBJ2-7	TRBV7-9	-	TGTGCCAGCAGCAAAGACGGGACATCCTACGAGCAGTACTTC	CASSKDGTSYEQYF
-	TRBJ1-1	TRBV7-2	-	TGTGCCAGCAGCTCTACGACCACAGGGTCGGGTACTGAAGCTTTCTTT	CASSSTTTGSGTEAFF
many	TRBJ2-1	TRBV29-1	-	TGCAGCGTTAAAGCGGCGAGCTCCTACAATGAGCAGTTCTTC	CSVKAASSYNEQFF
once	TRBJ1-1	TRBV6-2/TRBV6-3	-	TGTGCCAGCAGTTACTCGGTACGATCCATGAACACTGAAGCTTTCTTT	CASSYSVRSMNTEAFF
-	TRBJ2-2	TRBV11-2	-	TGTGCCAGCACCAGGGGGGCCGGGGAGCTGTTTTTT	CASTRGAGELFF
-	TRBJ2-1	TRBV12-3/TRBV12-4	-	TGTGCCAGCAGTTTACGCGGGACATCCTACAATGAGCAGTTCTTC	CASSLRGTSYNEQFF
few	TRBJ2-1	TRBV14	TRBD2	TGTGCCAGCAGCCCCCTCAGCGGGGGGTCTCTCCGGATTCGGTTCTTC	CASSPLSGGSLRIRFF
many	TRBJ1-4	TRBV7-6	TRBD1	TGTGCCAGCAGCTTAGGCGGGACAGGGTATGAAAAACTGTTTTTT	CASSLGGTGYEKLFF
-	TRBJ2-3	TRBV12-3/TRBV12-4	-	TGTGCCAGCAGTTTAAATAGTATGGCCACAGATACGCAGTATTTT	CASSLNSMATDTQYF
-	TRBJ2-3	TRBV6-1	TRBD2	TGTGCCAGCAGTTTTCTAGCGGGGGAAGCGGCGGATACGCAGTATTTT	CASSFLAGEAADTQYF
-	TRBJ1-6	TRBV7-6	-	TGTGCCAGCAGCTTAGAAAATTCACCCCTCCACTTT	CASSLENSPLHF
many	TRBJ2-5	TRBV20-1	-	TGCAGTGCTAAGAACCTCCCGGAGACCCAGTACTTC	CSAKNLPETQYF
-	TRBJ2-7	TRBV6-5	TRBD1	TGTGCCAGCAGTCTACGGACAGGCGAGACCTACGAGCAGTACTTC	CASSLRTGETYEQYF
-	TRBJ1-1	TRBV12-3/TRBV12-4	-	TGTGCCAGCAGTTTAAACCGGGTGCGAACTGAAGCTTTCTTT	CASSLNRVRTEAFF
-	TRBJ2-7	TRBV7-6	-	TGTGCCAGCAGCTTTCGCGGGAACCAGAACTACGAGCAGTACTTC	CASSFRGNQNYEQYF
few	TRBJ2-7	TRBV6-6	-	TGTGCCAGCAGTTATGCCGCCGAGCAGTACTTC	CASSYAAEQYF
-	TRBJ1-1	TRBV27	-	TGTGCCAGCAGTTTAACAGGGTACGCTGAAGCTTTCTTT	CASSLTGYAEAFF